The TCR beta chain under discussion was sequenced for a study of blood T cell repertoires in COVID-19. On the study more broadly: Acute-phase and convalescent COVID-19 samples originated in the United States, Italy and Spain. T cells, B-cell-depleted T cells, or PBMCs supplied cDNA or gDNA.

V was pared by 3 bases and J by 10 bases, with 5 bases of the junction left unmatched. The CDR3 length is 14 residues. The germline V gene has CDR1 SGDLS and CDR2 YYNGEE. The table came from immunoSEQ multiplex PCR; TCRdb's copy has only in-frame clones and leaves some out. Of some 120,000 clones in the sample, roughly 81% were seen once. The chain couples TRBV9 to TRBJ1-6, with 9 bases that match TRBD1. The specimen was peripheral blood. The receptor was derived from a human donor in a cohort sampled during active COVID-19. Here the CDR3 DNA reads TGTGCCAGCAGCGGCCAACAGGGGGCCTCACCCCTCCACTTT. This encodes CASSGQQGASPLHF. Full variable domain (outside the CDR3, taken from reference TRBV9 and TRBJ1-6): DSGVTQTPKHLITATGQRVTLRCSPRSGDLSVYWYQQSLDQGLQFLIQYYNGEERAKGNILERFSAQQFPDLHSELNLSSLELGDSALYFCASSGQQGASPLHFGNGTRLTVT.